Below are 12 T cell receptor beta chains sequenced from a single sample in a study of shared clonotypes between healthy human individuals. Sequencing used immunoSEQ multiplex PCR; TCRdb keeps in-frame clones, though not all of them. Among 2 million to 2.5 million clones listed, roughly 94% were seen once. Sequencing input: naive CD4+ T cells sorted from blood. Specified subset: CD45RA+ positively selected. The receptors were sampled from a man younger than 30 in good health.

CDR3 coding DNA: TGTGCCACAAAATGGACAGGGAGCGCCTACGAGCAGTACTTC. This gives the protein CATKWTGSAYEQYF. This rearrangement joins TRBV19 to TRBJ2-7; 8 positions match TRBD1. The germline V gene encodes CDR1 LNHDA and CDR2 SQIVND (reference sequence). With V trimmed by 10 bases and J by 2 bases, 10 bases remained unmatched. The CDR3 is 14 residues long.

This sequence joins TRBV10-3 and TRBJ1-6, with unresolved D. This CDR3 contains 15 residues. CDR1 ENHRY and CDR2 SYGVKD come from the germline V gene. Trimming left V 2 bases short and J 6 bases short, with 11 bases between. CDR3 in DNA: TGTGCCATCAGTGAGGTGTCGGGTGGTAATTCACCCCTCCACTTT. Translated: CAISEVSGGNSPLHF.

The chain joins TRBV29-1 to TRBJ1-4; D is perhaps TRBD1 (5 bases). The CDR3 extends over 13 amino acids. Per germline, CDR1 SQVTM and CDR2 ANQGSEA. Trimming pared 3 bases from V and 8 bases from J, leaving 13 bases between. As DNA, the CDR3 is TGCAGCGTTGAGACGGGGGATGGGGAAAAACTGTTTTTT. Residues: CSVETGDGEKLFF.

CDR3 sequence reads: CAISQTAGTATYNEQFF. CDR3 bases: TGTGCCATCAGCCAAACAGCCGGGACAGCGACCTACAATGAGCAGTTCTTC. V gene TRBV10-3 combines with J gene TRBJ2-1, with 7 bases lining up with TRBD1. V lost 6 bases, J lost 2 bases, and 13 bases stayed unmatched. The CDR3 covers 17 residues. Per germline, CDR1 ENHRY and CDR2 SYGVKD.

The chain joins TRBV25-1 to TRBJ1-4; the match to TRBD1 covers 7 bases. CDR1 is MGHDK, CDR2 SYGVNS, per germline. This CDR3 has 14 amino acids. The J segment lost 7 bases and the V segment lost 6 bases, leaving 8 bases of the junction unmatched. CDR3 region: CASREGGKGEKLFF. CDR3 DNA sequence: TGTGCCAGCAGGGAAGGGGGCAAGGGTGAAAAACTGTTTTTT.

The chain has TRBV29-1 and TRBJ2-7; TRBD1 or TRBD2 may be the D gene (5 bases each). Trimming removed 0 bases at V and 4 bases at J, with 19 bases between. The CDR3 extends over 16 amino acids. The germline V gene has CDR1 SQVTM and CDR2 ANQGSEA. CDR3 in DNA: TGCAGCGTTGAAGATTCGGTGGGACCTGGGCAGTACGAGCAGTACTTC. Amino acids: CSVEDSVGPGQYEQYF.

The J gene is TRBJ1-2, the V gene TRBV25-1, with D tentatively TRBD1 (5 bases). This CDR3 is 14 amino acids long. The germline V gene encodes CDR1 MGHDK and CDR2 SYGVNS. Trimming cost V 5 bases and J 4 bases, with 14 bases left between them. CDR3 nucleotide sequence: TGTGCCAGCAGTATCCCCGGGGGGGGCTATGGCTACACCTTC. Translated: CASSIPGGGYGYTF.

V usage is TRBV5-6 and J usage is TRBJ1-5, with D tentatively TRBD1 (5 bases). CDR3 length equals 16 residues. V was trimmed by 4 bases and J by 0 bases, leaving 14 bases between them. Germline-derived CDR1 and CDR2 are SGHDT and YYEEEE. The CDR3: CASSMSREGSNQPQHF. The CDR3 DNA reads as TGTGCCAGCAGCATGTCCAGGGAAGGTAGCAATCAGCCCCAGCATTTT.

This clone was detected only once. Other DNA sequences in the same sample also yield this CDR3. J is TRBJ2-6 and V is TRBV5-4; D gene unclear. The CDR3 is 14 amino acids. Per the germline V gene, CDR1 is SGHNT and CDR2 is YYREEE (reference sequence). The V and J ends lost 3 bases and 1 base respectively, with 5 bases between them. The CDR3 DNA is TGTGCCAGCAGCTCGGATTCTGGGGCCAACGTCCTGACTTTC. This gives the protein CASSSDSGANVLTF.

The rearrangement joins TRBV7-9 to TRBJ2-1, with D perhaps TRBD2 (5 bases). The CDR3 consists of 14 residues. CDR1 is SEHNR, CDR2 FQNEAQ, per germline (reference sequence). V lost 8 bases, J lost 4 bases, and 15 bases lay in between. The CDR3 loop is CASAGDSDYNEQFF. CDR3 bases: TGTGCCAGCGCCGGGGATTCCGATTACAATGAGCAGTTCTTC.

V gene TRBV7-9 combines with J gene TRBJ2-5, with TRBD2 matching 9 bases. From germline, CDR1 is SEHNR and CDR2 FQNEAQ (reference sequence). J lost 5 bases, V lost 0 bases, and 7 bases had no gene match. This CDR3 is 16 amino acids long. The CDR3 nucleotides read TGTGCCAGCAGCTTAGCGAGGGCTAGCGGGGATGAGACCCAGTACTTC. Its protein product is CASSLARASGDETQYF.

J is TRBJ2-1 and V is TRBV7-9; D unclear. The CDR3 covers 16 residues. The ends were cut back, 0 bases at V and 4 bases at J, with 13 bases in the middle. Germline V CDR1 and CDR2: SEHNR, FQNEAQ (reference sequence). The CDR3 DNA follows: TGTGCCAGCAGCTTAGCGGACGGTATTAAGTACAATGAGCAGTTCTTC. Its protein is CASSLADGIKYNEQFF.